The T cell receptor (beta chain) described here comes from a study of blood T cell repertoires in COVID-19. Profiled with immunoSEQ multiplex PCR; TCRdb holds only in-frame clones, not every one. The table records 360,000 or so clones, over 75% of them present only once. In terms of age and location, participants ranged from roughly 18 to 95 years and lived in about two dozen US areas. The V gene's germline CDR1 is SEHNR and CDR2 FQNEAQ (reference sequence). Unmatched junction bases numbered 8, after V lost 5 bases and J lost 3 bases. There are 16 residues in the CDR3. The chain links TRBV7-9 to TRBJ2-7; TRBD1 aligns across 12 bases. This clonotype was obtained from a woman aged 25 to 39 who had recovered from COVID-19. Sequencing was carried out using PBMCs or T cells enriched from blood (not recorded which). CDR3 protein: CASSPPGQGAGYEQYF. The CDR3 DNA reads as TGTGCCAGCAGCCCCCCGGGACAGGGGGCTGGCTACGAGCAGTACTTC.